The rows below give T cell receptor beta chains drawn from one sample of a study of radiotherapy plus CTLA-4 blockade in lung cancer. The table came from immunoSEQ multiplex PCR; TCRdb's copy has only in-frame clones and leaves some out. The sample lists some 74,000 clones, 78% seen once, with 7% to 8.5% in the top ten. This specimen consisted of peripheral blood, obtained from a patient treated with radiotherapy plus ipilimumab. These receptors originate from a human donor with non-small cell lung cancer who had a complete response to radiotherapy plus ipilimumab. The CDR3 runs from the conserved cysteine through the conserved F or W. A D gene is named only where the DNA matches it firmly.

V gene	J gene	D gene	CDR3 length	CDR3 protein
TRBV19	TRBJ2-1	TRBD2	14	CASRISSGNNEQFF
TRBV6-5	TRBJ2-7	.	13	CASSYRSAYEQYF
TRBV19	TRBJ1-5	.	17	CASSRGRWVQQDQPQHF
TRBV11-3	TRBJ2-3	TRBD1	16	CASSSGQYLNTDTQYF
TRBV5-1	TRBJ1-4	TRBD1	15	CASSLGQGSNEKLFF
TRBV19	TRBJ1-2	.	15	CASAVTWVLNYGYTF
TRBV7-2	TRBJ1-1	.	14	CASSPDRTRTEAFF
TRBV6-5	TRBJ1-5	TRBD1	12	CATGTGNQPQHF
TRBV6-1	TRBJ2-5	TRBD2	14	CASSEGTSGETQYF
TRBV9	TRBJ1-2	.	17	CASSLRGGRGRYSGYTF
TRBV29-1	TRBJ1-2	.	13	CSVQPHGEDGYTF
TRBV2	TRBJ1-5	TRBD1	15	CASSGQGAGNQPQHF
TRBV29-1	TRBJ2-3	.	14	CSVERQERTDTQYF
TRBV18	TRBJ2-1	.	11	CASSQSNEQFF
TRBV7-2	TRBJ1-2	.	13	CASSSDGLRGYTF
TRBV11-2	TRBJ2-5	.	12	CASSLDGETQYF
TRBV21-1	TRBJ1-5	.	15	CASSKNGDFNQPQHF
TRBV19	TRBJ2-1	TRBD2	16	CASSTGLADSYNEQFF
TRBV9	TRBJ2-1	TRBD1	16	CASSEHTGVNFNEQFF
TRBV4-1	TRBJ1-2	.	17	CASSQDLTVAVNYGYIF
TRBV10-2	TRBJ2-1	TRBD2	16	CASSESPAGSYNEQFF
TRBV6-6	TRBJ1-2	.	11	CASSYRGGYTF
TRBV10-2	TRBJ2-1	TRBD2	17	CASRLGLAVGSYNEQFF
TRBV9	TRBJ1-1	TRBD1	18	CASSGEGAGKDYSKEAFF
TRBV27	TRBJ2-3	.	14	CASNAFGPIDTQYF